This T cell receptor (beta chain) was sequenced during a study of blood T cell repertoires in COVID-19. Germline-derived CDR1 and CDR2 are MNHEY and SVGAGI. The V gene lost 2 bases and the J gene lost 1 base, with 11 bases spanning the gap. The CDR3 is 15 residues long. Sequencing was performed with immunoSEQ multiplex PCR; in TCRdb, only in-frame clones are kept and a portion is missing. Here the sample spans 400,000 or so clones, more than 75% being singletons. Clinical history reported by participants formed the basis on which cohorts were assigned. Sequenced material: PBMCs or T cells enriched from blood (not recorded which). The chain recombines TRBV6-5 with TRBJ1-1; D gene ambiguous. The sequence was obtained from a man between 35 and 55 years old in a cohort exposed to, infected with or recovered from COVID-19 (not recorded which). The CDR3 sequence: CASSYANRGNTEAFF. As DNA, the CDR3 is TGTGCCAGCAGTTACGCAAACCGGGGGAACACTGAAGCTTTCTTT.